These 3 T cell receptor beta chains share one sample of origin, sequenced in a study of cytomegalovirus exposure and HLA in healthy donors. Both 60 Vbeta primers and 13 Jbeta primers went into the PCR. Assay used: immunoSEQ multiplex PCR; TCRdb lists only in-frame clones, some missing. The table has 90,000 to 150,000 clones, 70% to 85% seen once. Input material: PBMCs. The source of these receptors is a man younger than 35 in good health and CMV-seropositive.

The CDR3 is CASSHKDGDTDTQYF. The CDR3 DNA reads TGTGCCAGCAGCCATAAGGACGGGGACACAGATACGCAGTATTTT. The chain has TRBV4-2 and TRBJ2-3, with D possibly TRBD2 on 5 matching bases. With 3 bases removed from V and 2 bases from J, the gap between germline ends came to 12 bases. The CDR3 spans 15 residues. CDR1 is LGHNA, CDR2 YNFKEQ, per germline.

The sample holds one count of this clone. The CDR3 reads CASSPPGQGTWGEAFF. CDR3 DNA sequence: TGCGCCAGCAGCCCTCCGGGACAGGGGACCTGGGGTGAAGCTTTCTTT. The chain recombines TRBV4-1 with TRBJ1-1; 10 bases line up with TRBD1. CDR1 is MGHRA and CDR2 is YSYEKL in the germline V gene. The CDR3 has 16 residues. Trimming removed 4 bases from V and 7 bases from J; junction bases left unmatched: 12.

As DNA, the CDR3 is TGCGCCAGCAGCTCGGGACAGGGTATGAACACTGAAGCTTTCTTT. Protein: CASSSGQGMNTEAFF. The chain employs TRBV5-1 and TRBJ1-1; 9 positions agree with TRBD1. Germline lookup yields CDR1 SGHRS and CDR2 YFSETQ. This CDR3 spans 15 amino acids. The V gene end was trimmed by 3 bases and the J gene end by 0 bases; junction bases not matched to a gene: 3. Full variable domain (remainder filled in from reference TRBV5-1 and TRBJ1-1): KAGVTQTPRYLIKTRGQQVTLSCSPISGHRSVSWYQQTPGQGLQFLFEYFSETQRNKGNFPGRFSGRQFSNSRSEMNVSTLELGDSALYLCASSSGQGMNTEAFFGQGTRLTVV.